Listed here is a single T cell receptor beta chain. Its antigen is not identified. The sample belongs to a study of OX40 agonist ivuxolimab in advanced cancers. Background on the study: While on treatment, patients had intravenous ivuxolimab at 0.01 to 10 mg/kg every 2 weeks.

Germline CDR1 is SGHAT and CDR2 is FQNNGV. This CDR3 has 17 amino acids. The junction had 5 bases not matched to a gene; V was cut back by 0 bases and J by 4 bases. Profiling relied on immunoSEQ multiplex PCR, and the TCRdb table lists in-frame clones only, not all of them. Altogether about 16,000 clones are present, around four fifths being singletons, with the ten largest covering around an eighth. Whole-study results and caveats: The antigen specificity of the peripheral T cells (those that were expanded) was not determined. Relative to CD4+ cells, CD8+ T cells on average had more expanded clones.

The chain has TRBV11-2 and TRBJ2-1; 11 bases align to TRBD2. The source was CD4+ or CD8+ T cells sorted from blood, collected in a trial of the OX40 agonist ivuxolimab. The clonotype was recovered from an adult with an advanced solid tumor such as melanoma, head and neck, liver or kidney cancer. Written as DNA, the CDR3 is TGTGCCAGCAGCTTAGATAAGAGACTAGCGGGGTACAATGAGCAGTTCTTC. It specifies CASSLDKRLAGYNEQFF.